The next 21 T cell receptor beta chains were all read from a single sample in a study of cytomegalovirus exposure and HLA in healthy donors. PCR involved 60 Vbeta and 13 Jbeta primers. Produced via immunoSEQ multiplex PCR; TCRdb's table is partial and in-frame only. The sample includes 100,000 to 150,000 clones, over 60% of them seen just once. The sample taken for sequencing was PBMCs. Receptors were obtained from an older woman in good health and CMV-seropositive.

The J gene is TRBJ1-5, the V gene TRBV15, with unresolved D. Germline loops: CDR1 LNHNV, CDR2 YYDKDF (reference sequence). The CDR3 runs 15 residues. V lost 1 base and J 0 bases, leaving 7 bases between the germline ends. The CDR3 nucleotides read TGTGCCACCAGCAGAGGACTTTATAGCAATCAGCCCCAGCATTTT. Amino acids: CATSRGLYSNQPQHF. Full variable domain (missing parts from reference TRBV15 and TRBJ1-5): DAMVIQNPRYQVTQFGKPVTLSCSQTLNHNVMYWYQQKSSQAPKLLFHYYDKDFNNEADTPDNFQSRRPNTSFCFLDIRSPGLGDTAMYLCATSRGLYSNQPQHFGDGTRLSIL.

This clone was detected only a few times. Relative to the germline gene, one junction end is altered; a read error may explain this. The chain has TRBV7-7 and TRBJ1-5; a weak D match, TRBD1 (5 bases). CDR1 SSHAT and CDR2 FNYEAQ come from the germline V gene (reference sequence). This CDR3 is 13 amino acids long. CDR3 nucleotides: TGTGCTAGCAGCTTGGGGGAGGATCAGCCCCAGCATTTT. It encodes CASSLGEDQPQHF.

The chain has TRBV9 and TRBJ2-3, with 13 positions matching TRBD2. Germline-derived CDR1 and CDR2 are SGDLS and YYNGEE. The J segment lost 5 bases and the V segment lost 3 bases, leaving 6 bases of the junction unmatched. The CDR3 is 16 amino acids. The CDR3 reads CASSAGLAGAVDTQYF. CDR3 coding DNA: TGTGCCAGCAGCGCCGGACTAGCGGGAGCTGTAGATACGCAGTATTTT. The full variable domain, its missing parts supplied by reference TRBV9 and TRBJ2-3, is DSGVTQTPKHLITATGQRVTLRCSPRSGDLSVYWYQQSLDQGLQFLIQYYNGEERAKGNILERFSAQQFPDLHSELNLSSLELGDSALYFCASSAGLAGAVDTQYFGPGTRLTVL.

The chain links TRBV30 to TRBJ2-2; weak D call: TRBD2 (6 bases). This CDR3 has 16 residues. The germline V gene encodes CDR1 GTSNPN and CDR2 SVGIG (reference sequence). The V end was cut by 2 bases, the J end by 5 bases, with 18 bases between. The CDR3 here is CAWSRGWGTGTGELFF. In DNA, the CDR3 is TGTGCCTGGAGTAGGGGTTGGGGGACTGGGACCGGGGAGCTGTTTTTT.

This clone is categorized as medium-sized. The rearrangement links TRBV7-8 to TRBJ1-5; TRBD1 matches at 7 bases. The CDR3 totals 16 residues. Trimming took 0 bases from V and 3 from J; bases not matched to a gene: 5. CDR1 is SGHVS and CDR2 is FQNEAQ in the germline V gene. Written as DNA, the CDR3 is TGTGCCAGCAGCTTAGCAGAGGGGGCTATCAATCAGCCCCAGCATTTT. Its translation: CASSLAEGAINQPQHF.

This clone has just one count. V is TRBV7-3 and J is TRBJ2-1, with TRBD2 matching over 11 bases. The ends lost 2 bases at V and 8 bases at J; junction bases unmatched: 14. Per the germline V gene, CDR1 is SGHTA and CDR2 is FQGTGA. The CDR3 extends over 18 amino acids. The CDR3 DNA sequence: TGTGCCAGCAGCTTACGGGGATCTCGGACTAGCGGGTTCGATGAGCAGTTCTTC. Its protein product is CASSLRGSRTSGFDEQFF.

This chain links TRBV4-1 with TRBJ2-7, with 10 nucleotides matching TRBD2. Trimming cost V 0 bases and J 5 bases; bases outside gene matches: 4. The CDR3 runs 15 residues. Germline CDR1 reads MGHRA; CDR2 reads YSYEKL. The CDR3 spells CASSQDPSGSNEQYF. CDR3 DNA sequence: TGCGCCAGCAGCCAAGATCCTAGCGGGAGCAACGAGCAGTACTTC.

V usage is TRBV30 and J usage is TRBJ1-4; 8 bases are shared with TRBD1. Losses at the gene ends were 1 base for V and 5 bases for J; bases not matched to a gene: 3. Germline lookup yields CDR1 GTSNPN and CDR2 SVGIG (reference sequence). The CDR3 totals 14 residues. The chain's CDR3 is CAWSGQGWNEKLFF. CDR3 nucleotides: TGTGCCTGGAGTGGACAGGGGTGGAATGAAAAACTGTTTTTT.

V is TRBV7-3 and J is TRBJ2-3; D possibly corresponds to TRBD2 (5 bases). V was clipped by 2 bases and J by 5 bases, with 14 bases between them. Germline V gene sequence: CDR1 SGHTA, CDR2 FQGTGA. This CDR3 spans 15 amino acids. The DNA of the CDR3 is TGTGCCAGCAGCTTAGTCGGTGGGAGAAAAGATACGCAGTATTTT. Translation: CASSLVGGRKDTQYF. The full variable domain, rest sourced from reference TRBV7-3 and TRBJ2-3, is GAGVSQTPSNKVTEKGKYVELRCDPISGHTALYWYRQSLGQGPEFLIYFQGTGAADDSGLPNDRFFAVRPEGSVSTLKIQRTERGDSAVYLCASSLVGGRKDTQYFGPGTRLTVL.

The chain links TRBV7-8 to TRBJ2-5, with a weak D call TRBD2 (5 bases). The V end was cut by 5 bases, the J end by 3 bases, with 7 bases between. Germline loops: CDR1 SGHVS, CDR2 FQNEAQ. The CDR3 has 12 residues. The CDR3 protein is CASSRGEETQYF. CDR3 coding DNA: TGTGCCAGCAGCCGGGGAGAAGAGACCCAGTACTTC.

This chain links TRBV6-5 with TRBJ2-7; the D gene is possibly TRBD1 (5 bases). The germline CDR1 and CDR2 sequences are MNHEY and SVGAGI. Trimming pared 7 bases from V and 5 bases from J, leaving 18 bases between. This CDR3 region has 14 residues. The CDR3 DNA reads as TGTGCCAGCACTAAGGCCCAGGGCTTCCACGAGCAGTACTTC. Translated: CASTKAQGFHEQYF.

There are a few counts of this clone. The V gene is TRBV19, the J gene TRBJ1-5, with 9 bases matching TRBD1. Germline loops: CDR1 LNHDA, CDR2 SQIVND (reference sequence). V gave up 1 base and J gave up 5 bases; unmatched junction bases: 9. This CDR3 is 17 amino acids long. CDR3 residues: CASSIGAGTGFDQPQHF. The CDR3 DNA is TGTGCCAGTAGTATAGGGGCCGGGACAGGGTTCGATCAGCCCCAGCATTTT. Variable domain in full (rest from reference TRBV19 and TRBJ1-5): DGGITQSPKYLFRKEGQNVTLSCEQNLNHDAMYWYRQDPGQGLRLIYYSQIVNDFQKGDIAEGYSVSREKKESFPLTVTSAQKNPTAFYLCASSIGAGTGFDQPQHFGDGTRLSIL.

The rearrangement uses TRBV7-6 and TRBJ2-5; D gene ambiguous. This CDR3 spans 15 amino acids. V was pared by 5 bases and J by 5 bases, with 18 bases between. Germline V gives CDR1 SGHVS, CDR2 FNYEAQ. The CDR3 DNA follows: TGTGCCAGCAGCCAAAACCCAACGTTGGAGGAGACCCAGTACTTC. Residues: CASSQNPTLEETQYF.

This rearrangement joins TRBV7-3 to TRBJ2-2; no clear D. Germline V gene data show CDR1 as SGHTA and CDR2 as FQGTGA. The CDR3 extends over 14 amino acids. Between the trimmed V and J ends, which lost 3 bases and 0 bases, there was a span of 5 bases. The CDR3 DNA follows: TGTGCCAGCAGCTTCCGTTCGAACACCGGGGAGCTGTTTTTT. Its translation: CASSFRSNTGELFF.

This chain joins TRBV5-8 and TRBJ2-7; TRBD2 might be the D (5 bases). Germline V gene lookup returns CDR1 SGHTS and CDR2 YDEGEE. This CDR3 contains 15 residues. Trimming left V 1 base short and J 1 base short, with 12 bases between. CDR3 DNA: TGTGCCAGCAGCTTGCGTATCGGGGAGTCCTACGAGCAGTACTTC. Translating gives CASSLRIGESYEQYF.

The chain employs TRBV5-1 and TRBJ2-2; 10 nucleotides agree with TRBD2. J lost 6 bases, V lost 2 bases, and 1 base had no gene match. This CDR3 region has 14 residues. Germline CDR1 and CDR2: SGHRS and YFSETQ. In DNA form, the CDR3 reads TGCGCCAGCAGCTTAAGCGGGGGGGCCGGGGAGCTGTTTTTT. This encodes CASSLSGGAGELFF.

This clone was detected only once. The J gene is TRBJ2-7, the V gene TRBV29-1; TRBD1 might be the D (6 bases). V lost 6 bases to trimming and J lost 1 base, with 10 bases between them. Looked up from germline, CDR1 is SQVTM and CDR2 is ANQGSEA. The CDR3 extends over 12 amino acids. CDR3 amino acids: CSVTTGSYEQYF. The CDR3, as DNA: TGCAGCGTCACCACAGGGTCCTACGAGCAGTACTTC.

CDR3 sequence: CASSLSWGGYEQYF. In DNA, the CDR3 is TGTGCCAGCAGTTTGTCTTGGGGCGGCTACGAGCAGTACTTC. The chain combines TRBV27 with TRBJ2-7, with D possibly being TRBD1 (5 bases). CDR3 length: 14 amino acids. Trimming stripped 3 bases from V and 3 bases from J, with 12 bases between. Germline values: CDR1 MNHEY, CDR2 SMNVEV (reference sequence).

This chain uses TRBV19 with TRBJ2-3, with a tentative D call TRBD1 (5 bases). The germline V gene has CDR1 LNHDA and CDR2 SQIVND (reference sequence). V gave up 0 bases and J gave up 6 bases, with 16 bases separating them. The CDR3 spans 16 residues. The CDR3 DNA sequence: TGTGCCAGTAGTATAGATAGGAAAGGGGTTAGGGATACGCAGTATTTT. Amino acid sequence: CASSIDRKGVRDTQYF.

The rearrangement links TRBV5-6 to TRBJ2-1, with TRBD1 identical over 8 bases. The CDR3 sequence is 13 residues long. Germline V gene lookup returns CDR1 SGHDT and CDR2 YYEEEE. V lost 4 bases, J lost 6 bases, and 3 bases stayed unmatched. The CDR3 DNA is TGTGCCAGCAGCCCCGGACAGGGCAATGAGCAGTTCTTC. This sequence encodes CASSPGQGNEQFF.

The chain has TRBV30 and TRBJ2-1; D is uncertain. The germline gives CDR1 GTSNPN, CDR2 SVGIG (reference sequence). CDR3 length equals 11 residues. The V end was cut by 0 bases, the J end by 7 bases, with 4 bases between. In DNA form, the CDR3 reads TGTGCCTGGAGTGTACTTAATGAGCAGTTCTTC. Residues: CAWSVLNEQFF.